Below, 27 T cell receptor beta chains from the same sample are listed, as sequenced in a study of control samples from healthy donors and cancer patients. Using immunoSEQ multiplex PCR, the repertoire was profiled, and TCRdb retains in-frame clones only, with some absent. The sample has about 170,000 clones; 91% are singletons. Sequencing input: blood. Receptor source: a woman in her 30s in good health.

V and J are TRBV25-1 and TRBJ1-2, with no clear D. CDR3 length: 14 residues. Trimming removed 3 bases from V and 5 bases from J, with 13 bases in between. Germline CDR1 MGHDK, CDR2 SYGVNS. The CDR3 nucleotides read TGTGCCAGCAGTGATGATCGGGATGGGTATGGCTACACCTTC. Encoded protein: CASSDDRDGYGYTF.

This clone was recorded only once. This rearrangement joins TRBV19 to TRBJ1-2; 12 nucleotides align to TRBD1. The V and J ends lost 4 bases and 8 bases, in that order; junction bases with no gene match: 5. The germline gives CDR1 LNHDA, CDR2 SQIVND (reference sequence). CDR3 length: 14 residues. CDR3 residues: CASSKGQGAGGYTF. The CDR3 nucleotides are TGTGCCAGTAGTAAGGGACAGGGGGCTGGCGGCTACACCTTC.

J is TRBJ2-2 and V is TRBV6-1; D not certain. Trimming cost V 0 bases and J 5 bases, with 4 bases left between them. The CDR3 length is 13 residues. CDR1 is MNHNS and CDR2 is SASEGT in the germline V gene. This chain's CDR3 is CASSEARTGELFF. CDR3 sequence (DNA): TGTGCCAGCAGTGAAGCGAGGACCGGGGAGCTGTTTTTT.

The V and J genes are TRBV24-1 and TRBJ1-4; D is unresolved. The CDR3 is 12 residues long. Trimming took 3 bases from V and 8 from J, leaving 6 bases between them. Germline values: CDR1 KGHDR, CDR2 SFDVKD. CDR3 nucleotide sequence: TGTGCCACCAGTGATAGAGGGGAAAAACTGTTTTTT. This encodes CATSDRGEKLFF.

This sequence joins TRBV18 and TRBJ1-1; D not certain. The length of the CDR3 is 14 residues. The V gene's germline CDR1 is KGHSH and CDR2 LQKENI. V shed 1 base and J shed 4 bases, with 10 bases lying between them. The CDR3 nucleotides are TGTGCCAGCTCACCACTGGGATCGGGCACTGAAGCTTTCTTT. Translated: CASSPLGSGTEAFF. The variable domain in full, completed from reference TRBV18 and TRBJ1-1, reads NAGVMQNPRHLVRRRGQEARLRCSPMKGHSHVYWYRQLPEEGLKFMVYLQKENIIDESGMPKERFSAEFPKEGPSILRIQQVVRGDSAAYFCASSPLGSGTEAFFGQGTRLTVV.

Remarks on this clone: In the same sample, other DNA sequences code for this CDR3. The chain uses TRBV5-1 and TRBJ2-1; unclear D gene. Germline loops: CDR1 SGHRS, CDR2 YFSETQ. Deletions cut 0 bases from V and 1 base from J, with 5 bases between. CDR3 size: 14 residues. CDR3 DNA sequence: TGCGCCAGCAGCTTGGCCGGTTCCTACAATGAGCAGTTCTTC. Translation: CASSLAGSYNEQFF.

The chain joins TRBV6-5 to TRBJ1-1; maybe TRBD1 (6 bases). V lost 5 bases and J lost 0, with 13 bases in between. Germline loops: CDR1 MNHEY, CDR2 SVGAGI. The CDR3 sequence is 15 residues long. The CDR3 is CASSTGTTMNTEAFF. CDR3 in DNA: TGTGCCAGCAGTACCGGGACAACCATGAACACTGAAGCTTTCTTT.

The rearrangement links TRBV14 to TRBJ1-6; possible D gene TRBD1, 6 bases. CDR3 length: 15 residues. V lost 4 bases, J lost 4 bases, and 11 bases lay in between. CDR1 and CDR2 from the germline V gene are SGHDN and FVKESK. CDR3 DNA: TGTGCCAGCAGCCGGCAGGGGAAATATAATTCACCCCTCCACTTT. Translation gives CASSRQGKYNSPLHF.

The chain recombines TRBV28 with TRBJ2-7; 12 nucleotides align to TRBD2. Germline CDR1 MDHEN, CDR2 SYDVKM. With 5 bases clipped from V and 3 bases from J, the junction kept 5 bases outside the gene matches. The CDR3 is 15 residues long. The CDR3 reads CASSPRLAGVYEQYF. DNA for the CDR3: TGTGCCAGCAGTCCGAGACTAGCGGGAGTCTACGAGCAGTACTTC.

This chain joins TRBV10-2 and TRBJ1-1, with TRBD1 matching over 7 bases. With 6 bases clipped from V and 0 bases from J, the junction kept 7 bases outside the gene matches. The CDR3 contains 15 residues. Germline-derived CDR1 and CDR2 are WSHSY and SAAADI. CDR3 region: CASRWGQFMNTEAFF. DNA of the CDR3: TGCGCCAGCAGATGGGGACAGTTCATGAACACTGAAGCTTTCTTT.

V and J are TRBV12-3 or TRBV12-4 and TRBJ2-5; 7 bases are shared with TRBD1. The CDR3 length is 12 residues. V lost 6 bases to trimming and J lost 4 bases; unmatched junction nucleotides: 2. In DNA form, the CDR3 reads TGTGCCAGCAGCTACAGGGGAGAGACCCAGTACTTC. The encoded protein is CASSYRGETQYF.

This chain joins TRBV2 and TRBJ1-2; D possibly corresponds to TRBD1 (6 bases). The CDR3 is 13 residues long. In germline, CDR1 is SNHLY, CDR2 FYNNEI. V lost 6 bases and J 1 base, leaving 9 bases between the germline ends. CDR3 coding DNA: TGTGCCAGCAGGGGGACAAGTAACTATGGCTACACCTTC. It specifies CASRGTSNYGYTF.

The V gene is TRBV4-1, the J gene TRBJ1-4; no clear D gene. V shed 1 base and J shed 7 bases, with 10 bases lying between them. The germline gives CDR1 MGHRA, CDR2 YSYEKL. CDR3 length equals 14 residues. The CDR3 loop reads CASSQGLGSEKLFF. In DNA form, the CDR3 reads TGCGCCAGCAGCCAAGGGCTGGGTTCTGAAAAACTGTTTTTT.

The chain recombines TRBV7-6 with TRBJ1-5; no reliable D call. V was trimmed by 1 base and J by 5 bases, leaving 9 bases between them. CDR3 length: 14 amino acids. Germline assignment: CDR1 SGHVS and CDR2 FNYEAQ. The CDR3 reads CASSLDWADQPQHF. The CDR3 bases are TGTGCCAGCAGCTTAGATTGGGCAGATCAGCCCCAGCATTTT.

The V and J genes are TRBV6-5 and TRBJ2-1; D unclear. Germline CDR1 is MNHEY and CDR2 is SVGAGI. The CDR3 loop spans 11 amino acids. Trimming shortened V by 8 bases and J by 4 bases, and 6 bases separated the two germline ends. The CDR3 DNA is TGTGCCAGCGGACGGTACAATGAGCAGTTCTTC. This sequence encodes CASGRYNEQFF.

This chain joins TRBV6-6 and TRBJ1-1; unclear D gene. Trimming removed 0 bases at V and 1 base at J, with 6 bases between. Germline V gene sequence: CDR1 MNHNY, CDR2 SVGAGI (reference sequence). CDR3 length equals 14 residues. The CDR3 DNA follows: TGTGCCAGCAGTTACTCGTTCCCGAACACTGAAGCTTTCTTT. Translating gives CASSYSFPNTEAFF.

The chain has TRBV19 and TRBJ2-3; 10 bases fit TRBD2. With 3 bases clipped from V and 4 bases from J, the junction kept 1 base outside the gene matches. This CDR3 is built from 14 residues. Germline loops: CDR1 LNHDA, CDR2 SQIVND (reference sequence). CDR3 region: CASSISGGPDTQYF. The CDR3 DNA reads TGTGCCAGTAGTATTAGCGGGGGGCCAGATACGCAGTATTTT.

This chain connects TRBV15 to TRBJ2-1; maybe TRBD1 (7 bases). The CDR3 loop spans 15 amino acids. V was trimmed by 2 bases and J by 4 bases, leaving 12 bases between them. CDR1 and CDR2 (germline): LNHNV, YYDKDF (reference sequence). In DNA, the CDR3 is TGTGCCACCAGCAGACAGGGGGGCCCTTACAATGAGCAGTTCTTC. Amino acids: CATSRQGGPYNEQFF.

This clone was found once. V is TRBV6-4 and J is TRBJ2-2, with TRBD1 matching 12 bases. This CDR3 comprises 15 residues. Germline V gene sequence: CDR1 MRHNA, CDR2 SNTAGT. With 6 bases clipped from V and 4 bases from J, the junction kept 3 bases outside the gene matches. The CDR3 spells CASRPGQGATGELFF. The CDR3 DNA reads as TGTGCCAGCAGACCGGGACAGGGGGCCACCGGGGAGCTGTTTTTT.

The V and J genes are TRBV23-1 and TRBJ2-2, with 7 bases that match TRBD2. TRBV23-1 is an ORF, and what it does is uncertain. V was clipped by 2 bases and J by 3 bases; unmatched bases: 3. CDR3 length equals 15 residues. CDR3 sequence (DNA): TGCGCCAGCAGTCAAGGACTAGAACACACCGGGGAGCTGTTTTTT. Protein sequence: CASSQGLEHTGELFF.

This clone came up a few times. Additional DNA sequences in this sample encode the identical CDR3. J is TRBJ2-3 and V is TRBV9; D unresolved. CDR1 is SGDLS, CDR2 YYNGEE, per germline. The V and J ends lost 1 base and 0 bases respectively, with 9 bases between them. The CDR3 is made up of 15 amino acids. The CDR3 loop is CASSVQAPSTDTQYF. In DNA, the CDR3 is TGTGCCAGCAGCGTACAGGCCCCTAGCACAGATACGCAGTATTTT.

This rearrangement joins TRBV9 to TRBJ2-7; D might be TRBD1 (6 bases). Per germline, CDR1 SGDLS and CDR2 YYNGEE. Trimming took 3 bases from V and 6 from J, leaving 16 bases between them. This CDR3 is built from 14 residues. The CDR3 sequence is CASSGGTGMREQYF. In DNA, the CDR3 is TGTGCCAGCAGCGGGGGAACAGGGATGCGCGAGCAGTACTTC.

In DNA, the CDR3 is TGTGCCAGCAGTTTATCGCAGCGGTACAATGAGCAGTTCTTC. Residues: CASSLSQRYNEQFF. The chain combines TRBV28 with TRBJ2-1; tentative D call: TRBD2 (5 bases). Per germline, CDR1 MDHEN and CDR2 SYDVKM. Between the trimmed V and J ends, which lost 1 base and 4 bases, there was a span of 8 bases. The CDR3 runs to 14 residues.

The V gene is TRBV7-3, the J gene TRBJ1-1, with 9 nucleotides matching TRBD1. Germline values: CDR1 SGHTA, CDR2 FQGTGA. The V gene end was trimmed by 5 bases and the J gene end by 6 bases; junction bases not matched to a gene: 7. The CDR3 has 14 residues. For the CDR3, the DNA is TGTGCCAGCAGCCCGCCGGGACAGGGCGCTGAAGCTTTCTTT. Its protein is CASSPPGQGAEAFF.

The chain employs TRBV20-1 and TRBJ2-1, with TRBD2 matching over 8 bases. The CDR3 length is 15 residues. Germline V gene sequence: CDR1 DFQATT, CDR2 SNEGSKA (reference sequence). J lost 5 bases, V lost 3 bases, and 9 bases had no gene match. CDR3 in amino acids: CSASPPSGGHNEQFF. The CDR3 nucleotides are TGCAGTGCTAGTCCCCCCAGCGGGGGCCACAATGAGCAGTTCTTC.

V gene TRBV19 combines with J gene TRBJ2-1, with TRBD2 matching 10 bases. The CDR3 loop spans 15 amino acids. Per germline, CDR1 LNHDA and CDR2 SQIVND (reference sequence). The ends lost 7 bases at V and 3 bases at J; junction bases unmatched: 6. CDR3 loop: CASTLAGESYNEQFF. The CDR3 DNA reads as TGTGCCAGTACTCTAGCGGGAGAAAGCTACAATGAGCAGTTCTTC.

The chain joins TRBV19 to TRBJ1-5; D uncertain. The CDR3 has 13 residues. Germline V gene lookup returns CDR1 LNHDA and CDR2 SQIVND (reference sequence). V lost 2 bases and J lost 3, with 5 bases in between. The CDR3 bases are TGTGCCAGTAGTATACGTACCAATCAGCCCCAGCATTTT. This gives the protein CASSIRTNQPQHF.